This T cell receptor (beta chain) was sequenced during a study of cytomegalovirus exposure and HLA in healthy donors. Study findings and constraints: The study designated 150 or so TCR beta chains cytomegalovirus-associated. TCR beta sequences numbering roughly 16,000 were associated with HLA alleles at 0.05 false discovery rate in a later analysis. Whilst most TCR sequences proved rare, a subset of public TCRs occurred across many donors. Reports described diagnosis of cytomegalovirus status by the classifier as highly specific and sensitive.

Concerning this clone: Its cognate antigen is unknown.

Researchers ran the PCR with 60 Vbeta and 13 Jbeta primers. TCRdb keeps only in-frame clones here, not all; method: immunoSEQ multiplex PCR. The sample holds 100,000 to 150,000 clones; around 70% are singletons and the top ten take about 2.4%. The CDR3 covers 15 residues. Trimming left V 3 bases short and J 5 bases short, with 13 bases between. CDR1 and CDR2 (germline): SGHVS, FQNEAQ. Source material: PBMCs. The receptor was derived from a woman aged 55-69 years in good health and CMV-seropositive. The chain recombines TRBV7-8 with TRBJ1-4, with a possible D match to TRBD1 (5 bases). This CDR3 is CASSFLGQANEKLFF. In DNA, the CDR3 is TGTGCCAGCAGCTTCCTGGGGCAGGCGAATGAAAAACTGTTTTTT.